The present T cell receptor beta chain was sequenced within a study of regulatory T cells in long-lasting Graves disease. Across the whole study: Persistence in Graves' disease denoted antithyroid drug use beyond 5 years alongside positive TSH receptor antibodies. Whole-study findings and limits: There was favoring of TRBV28, TRBJ1-2 and TRBJ2-5 in persistent disease.

The time point: persistent/refractory GD, antithyroid drugs over 5 years with positive TRAb. RNA isolated from PBMCs was used to make the TCR library. This clonotype was picked up a small number of times. The antigen is not known. The CDR3 runs to 15 residues. In germline, CDR1 is SEHNR, CDR2 FQNEAQ (reference sequence). V dropped 5 bases and J dropped 3 bases, with 16 bases sitting between them. Arm-PCR of CDR3 regions and iRepertoire HTBI primers were the basis on which TCR beta libraries were built. In the source study's methods: Under 75 TRBV and about 14 TRBJ segments were identified across samples. One entry per CDR3 protein, called by TCRdb with MiXCR from the multiplex PCR reads. TCRdb, rather than the study authors, made the V and J calls. Among roughly 700,000 distinct CDR3 sequences listed, around 30% were seen once.

This chain uses TRBV7-9 with TRBJ2-5, with D unclear. The source is a female donor with Graves disease. The sample was peripheral blood mononuclear cells (PBMCs), taken when the disease was refractory, from a patient treated with antithyroid drugs. The CDR3 here is CASSGSSVEEETQYF. The CDR3 DNA sequence: TGTGCCAGCAGCGGATCTTCGGTCGAGGAAGAGACCCAGTACTTC.